What follows are 3 T cell receptor beta chains derived from one specimen sequenced in a study of early T cells in non-severe SARS-CoV-2 infection. Each CDR3 protein gets one entry after TCRdb re-called the 5' RACE reads with MiXCR. Found here are 70,000 to 90,000 distinct CDR3 sequences, just under 15% of them singletons; the top ten hold less than 6%. The sequencing sample was made of whole blood. The origin of the receptors is an adult who was a healthcare worker with PCR-confirmed SARS-CoV-2 infection or an uninfected control (not recorded which).

The chain uses TRBV30 and TRBJ2-3; D gene unclear. This CDR3 contains 12 residues. Trimming pared 3 bases from V and 12 bases from J, leaving 16 bases between. In germline, CDR1 is GTSNPN, CDR2 SVGIG (reference sequence). The DNA of the CDR3 is TGTGCCTGGAGCAACCCTGAAACCCCTCAGTATTTT. Translating gives CAWSNPETPQYF.

This clonotype was seen at least ten times. The chain employs TRBV20-1 and TRBJ1-1; the D gene is possibly TRBD1 (6 bases). V lost 4 bases and J lost 0, with 15 bases in between. This CDR3 spans 15 amino acids. Germline values: CDR1 DFQATT, CDR2 SNEGSKA (reference sequence). The CDR3 DNA reads TGCAGTGCTATGGGACATTTCTCTCTGAACACTGAAGCTTTCTTT. It codes for CSAMGHFSLNTEAFF.

This clonotype appeared a single time. The chain joins TRBV12-3 or TRBV12-4 to TRBJ1-1; D remains unclear. V lost 1 base and J 9 bases, leaving 15 bases between the germline ends. This CDR3 has 14 amino acids. CDR3: CASSLGGRATKAFF. The DNA of the CDR3 is TGTGCCAGCAGTTTAGGAGGACGGGCTACTAAAGCTTTCTTT.